Included here is one T cell receptor (beta chain) sequence, with context. Source study methods: Quantification of nucleated cells was approximated via reference gene primer amplification. Sequenced by immunoSEQ multiplex PCR; TCRdb stores in-frame clones only, minus some. V and J calls and clone size are as listed in that table; D and trimming were resolved from the DNA. The sample has 200,000 to 300,000 clones; about 90% are singletons. The sample comes from a study of blood T cell repertoires in COVID-19. Germline assignment: CDR1 SGHNT and CDR2 YYREEE (reference sequence). V was cut by 3 bases and J by 6 bases, with 15 bases left in between. CDR3 length equals 15 residues.

The sequenced sample was peripheral blood. The chain uses TRBV5-4 and TRBJ1-4; maybe TRBD1 (5 bases). This clonotype was sampled from a woman aged 40 to 50 who had recovered from COVID-19. This CDR3 reads CASSSTGTVDEKLFF. The CDR3 DNA sequence: TGTGCCAGCAGCTCGACTGGGACTGTGGATGAAAAACTGTTTTTT.